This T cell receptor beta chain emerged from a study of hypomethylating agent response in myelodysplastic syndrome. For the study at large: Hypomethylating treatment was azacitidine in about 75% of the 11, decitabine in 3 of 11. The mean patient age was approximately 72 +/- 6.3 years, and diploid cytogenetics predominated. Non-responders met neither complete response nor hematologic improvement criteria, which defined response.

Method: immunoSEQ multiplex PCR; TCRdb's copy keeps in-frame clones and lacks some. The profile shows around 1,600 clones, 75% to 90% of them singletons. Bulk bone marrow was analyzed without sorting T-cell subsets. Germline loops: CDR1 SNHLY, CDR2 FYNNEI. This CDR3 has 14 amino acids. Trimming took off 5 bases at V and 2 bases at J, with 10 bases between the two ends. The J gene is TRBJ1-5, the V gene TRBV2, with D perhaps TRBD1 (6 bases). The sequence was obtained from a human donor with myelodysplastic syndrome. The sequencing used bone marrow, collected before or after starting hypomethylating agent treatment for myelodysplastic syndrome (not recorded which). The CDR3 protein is CASSTGSGNQPQHF. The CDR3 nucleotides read TGTGCCAGCAGTACAGGGTCGGGCAATCAGCCCCAGCATTTT.